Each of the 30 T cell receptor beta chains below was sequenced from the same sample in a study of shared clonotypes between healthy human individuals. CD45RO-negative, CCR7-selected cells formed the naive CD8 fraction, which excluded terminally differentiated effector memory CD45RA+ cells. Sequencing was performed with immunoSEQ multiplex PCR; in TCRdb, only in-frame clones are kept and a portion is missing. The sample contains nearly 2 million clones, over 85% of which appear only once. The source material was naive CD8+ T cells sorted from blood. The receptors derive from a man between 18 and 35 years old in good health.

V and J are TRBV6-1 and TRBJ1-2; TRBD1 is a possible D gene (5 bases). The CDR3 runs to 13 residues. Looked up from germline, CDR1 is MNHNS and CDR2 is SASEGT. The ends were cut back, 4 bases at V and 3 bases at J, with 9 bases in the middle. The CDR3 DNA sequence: TGTGCCAGCAGTGGGGGCGGAGACTATGGCTACACCTTC. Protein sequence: CASSGGGDYGYTF.

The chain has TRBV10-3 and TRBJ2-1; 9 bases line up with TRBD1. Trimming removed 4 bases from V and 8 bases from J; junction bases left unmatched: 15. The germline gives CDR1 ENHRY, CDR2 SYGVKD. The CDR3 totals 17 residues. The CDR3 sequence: CAISGTTDRGRYDEQFF. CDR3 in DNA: TGTGCCATCAGTGGGACGACGGACAGGGGAAGGTACGATGAGCAGTTCTTC.

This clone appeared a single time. The CDR3 loop reads CASSYGQGAGEAFF. In DNA, the CDR3 is TGTGCCAGCAGTTACGGGCAGGGGGCGGGTGAAGCTTTCTTT. V usage is TRBV6-5 and J usage is TRBJ1-1; 8 positions match TRBD1. The V segment lost 2 bases and the J segment 7 bases; nucleotides outside the gene matches: 6. This CDR3 comprises 14 residues. Germline CDR1 MNHEY, CDR2 SVGAGI.

The CDR3 sequence is CASSIGLAGNYEQYF. CDR3 sequence (DNA): TGTGCCAGCAGCATCGGACTAGCGGGGAACTACGAGCAGTACTTC. V usage is TRBV13 and J usage is TRBJ2-7; 12 bases agree with TRBD2. The germline V gene encodes CDR1 PRHDT and CDR2 FYEKMQ (reference sequence). CDR3 length: 15 amino acids. Trimming cost V 5 bases and J 3 bases; bases outside gene matches: 5.

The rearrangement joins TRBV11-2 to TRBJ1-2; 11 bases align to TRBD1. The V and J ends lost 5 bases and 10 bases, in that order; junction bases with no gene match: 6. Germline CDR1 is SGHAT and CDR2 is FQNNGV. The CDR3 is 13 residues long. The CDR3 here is CASSRTGGHLYTF. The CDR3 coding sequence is TGTGCCAGCAGCCGGACAGGGGGCCATCTCTACACCTTC.

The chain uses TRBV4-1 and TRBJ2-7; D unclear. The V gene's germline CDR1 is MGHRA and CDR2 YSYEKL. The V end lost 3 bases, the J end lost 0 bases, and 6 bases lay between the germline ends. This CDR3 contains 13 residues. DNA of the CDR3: TGCGCCAGCAGCCACCACTTCTCCTACGAGCAGTACTTC. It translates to CASSHHFSYEQYF.

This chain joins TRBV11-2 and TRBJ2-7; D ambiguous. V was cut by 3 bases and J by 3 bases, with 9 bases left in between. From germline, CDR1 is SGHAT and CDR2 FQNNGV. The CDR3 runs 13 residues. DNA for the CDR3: TGTGCCAGCAGCTTTTCGCCAAACTACGAGCAGTACTTC. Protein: CASSFSPNYEQYF.

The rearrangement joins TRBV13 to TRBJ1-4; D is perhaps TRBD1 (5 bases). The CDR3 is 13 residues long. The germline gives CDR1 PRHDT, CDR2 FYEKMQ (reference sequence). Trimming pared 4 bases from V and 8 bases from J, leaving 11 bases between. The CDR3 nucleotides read TGTGCCAGCAGCTACTATCGGGGGGAAAAACTGTTTTTT. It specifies CASSYYRGEKLFF.

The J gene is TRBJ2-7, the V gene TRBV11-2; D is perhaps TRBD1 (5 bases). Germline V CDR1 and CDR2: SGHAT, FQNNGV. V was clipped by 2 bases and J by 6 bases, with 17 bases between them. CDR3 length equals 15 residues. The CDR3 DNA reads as TGTGCCAGCAGCTTACCAGGGATATTGGGCCTCGAGCAGTACTTC. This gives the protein CASSLPGILGLEQYF.

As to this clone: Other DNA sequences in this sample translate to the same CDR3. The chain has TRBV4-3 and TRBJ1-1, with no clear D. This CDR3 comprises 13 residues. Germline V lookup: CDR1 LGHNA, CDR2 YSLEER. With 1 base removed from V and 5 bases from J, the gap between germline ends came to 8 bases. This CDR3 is CASSQVENTEAFF. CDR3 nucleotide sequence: TGCGCCAGCAGCCAAGTGGAAAATACTGAAGCTTTCTTT.

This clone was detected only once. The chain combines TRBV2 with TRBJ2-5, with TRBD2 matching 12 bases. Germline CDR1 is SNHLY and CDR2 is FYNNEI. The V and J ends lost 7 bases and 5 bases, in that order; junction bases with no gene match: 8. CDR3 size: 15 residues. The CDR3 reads CASILAGGPGETQYF. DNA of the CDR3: TGTGCCAGCATCCTAGCGGGGGGGCCGGGTGAGACCCAGTACTTC.

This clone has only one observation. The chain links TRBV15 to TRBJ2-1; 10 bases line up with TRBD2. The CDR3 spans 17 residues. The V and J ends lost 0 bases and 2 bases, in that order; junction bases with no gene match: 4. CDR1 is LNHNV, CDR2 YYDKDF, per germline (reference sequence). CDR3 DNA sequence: TGTGCCACCAGCAGAGAACCTAGCGGGAGCGCCTACAATGAGCAGTTCTTC. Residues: CATSREPSGSAYNEQFF.

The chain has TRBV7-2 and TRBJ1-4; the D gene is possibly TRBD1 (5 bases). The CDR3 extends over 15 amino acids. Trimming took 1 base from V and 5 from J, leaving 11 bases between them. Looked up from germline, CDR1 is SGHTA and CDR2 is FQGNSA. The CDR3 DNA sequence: TGTGCCAGCAGCTTAGTAAGGGGTATAAATGAAAAACTGTTTTTT. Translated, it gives CASSLVRGINEKLFF.

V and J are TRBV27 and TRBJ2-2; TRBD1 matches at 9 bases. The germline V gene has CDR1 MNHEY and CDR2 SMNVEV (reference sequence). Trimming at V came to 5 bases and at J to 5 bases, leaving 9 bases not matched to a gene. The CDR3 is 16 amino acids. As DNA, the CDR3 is TGTGCCAGCAGTCCTTGGACAGGGGAAGGGACCGGGGAGCTGTTTTTT. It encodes CASSPWTGEGTGELFF.

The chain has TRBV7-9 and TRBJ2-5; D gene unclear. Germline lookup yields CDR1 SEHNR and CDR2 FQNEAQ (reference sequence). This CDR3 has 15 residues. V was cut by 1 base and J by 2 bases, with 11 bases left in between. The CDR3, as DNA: TGTGCCAGCAGCTTAGATCTCCAGGTACAAGAGACCCAGTACTTC. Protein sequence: CASSLDLQVQETQYF.

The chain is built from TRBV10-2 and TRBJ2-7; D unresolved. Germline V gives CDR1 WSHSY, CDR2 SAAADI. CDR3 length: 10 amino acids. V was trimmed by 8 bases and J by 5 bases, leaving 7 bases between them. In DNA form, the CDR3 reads TGCGCCAGCGCCCGGAACGAGCAGTACTTC. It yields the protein CASARNEQYF.

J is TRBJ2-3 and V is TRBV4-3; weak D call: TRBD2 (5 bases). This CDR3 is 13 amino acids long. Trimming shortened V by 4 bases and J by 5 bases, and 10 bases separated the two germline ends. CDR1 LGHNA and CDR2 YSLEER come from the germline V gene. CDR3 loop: CASSPSWEDTQYF. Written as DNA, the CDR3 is TGCGCCAGCAGCCCTAGCTGGGAAGATACGCAGTATTTT.

The chain's CDR3 is CASSMITGGYTF. The CDR3 DNA follows: TGTGCCAGTAGTATGATCACAGGGGGCTACACCTTC. V is TRBV19 and J is TRBJ1-2, with a weak D call TRBD1 (6 bases). V gave up 3 bases and J gave up 8 bases, with 10 bases separating them. The CDR3 is 12 amino acids. The germline V gene has CDR1 LNHDA and CDR2 SQIVND (reference sequence). The whole variable domain, remainder taken from reference TRBV19 and TRBJ1-2, is DGGITQSPKYLFRKEGQNVTLSCEQNLNHDAMYWYRQDPGQGLRLIYYSQIVNDFQKGDIAEGYSVSREKKESFPLTVTSAQKNPTAFYLCASSMITGGYTFGSGTRLTVV.

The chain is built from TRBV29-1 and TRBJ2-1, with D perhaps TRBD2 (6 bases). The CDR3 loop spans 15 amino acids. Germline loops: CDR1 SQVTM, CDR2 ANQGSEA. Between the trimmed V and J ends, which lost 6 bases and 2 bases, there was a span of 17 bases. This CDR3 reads CSVERLEGPYNEQFF. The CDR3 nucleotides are TGCAGCGTAGAGAGACTAGAGGGGCCCTACAATGAGCAGTTCTTC.

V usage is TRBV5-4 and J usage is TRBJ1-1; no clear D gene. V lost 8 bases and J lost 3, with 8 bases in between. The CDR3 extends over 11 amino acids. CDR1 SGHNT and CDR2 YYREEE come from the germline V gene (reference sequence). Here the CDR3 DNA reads TGTGCCAGTAATACCGACACTGAAGCTTTCTTT. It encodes CASNTDTEAFF. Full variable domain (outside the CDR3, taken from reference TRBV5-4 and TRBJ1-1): ETGVTQSPTHLIKTRGQQVTLRCSSQSGHNTVSWYQQALGQGPQFIFQYYREEENGRGNFPPRFSGLQFPNYSSELNVNALELDDSALYLCASNTDTEAFFGQGTRLTVV.

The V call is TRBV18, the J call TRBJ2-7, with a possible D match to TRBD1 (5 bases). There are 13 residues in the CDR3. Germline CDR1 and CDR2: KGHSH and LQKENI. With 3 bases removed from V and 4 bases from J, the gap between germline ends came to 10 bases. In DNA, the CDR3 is TGTGCCAGCTCACCTGACAGTCAGTACGAGCAGTACTTC. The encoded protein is CASSPDSQYEQYF.

The CDR3 loop is CASTRDSRVNEQYF. In DNA form, the CDR3 reads TGTGCCAGCACCCGGGACAGTCGCGTGAACGAGCAGTACTTC. The J gene is TRBJ2-7, the V gene TRBV6-1, with TRBD1 matching over 7 bases. This CDR3 contains 14 residues. CDR1 and CDR2 (germline): MNHNS, SASEGT. V lost 7 bases, J lost 5 bases, and 11 bases stayed unmatched.

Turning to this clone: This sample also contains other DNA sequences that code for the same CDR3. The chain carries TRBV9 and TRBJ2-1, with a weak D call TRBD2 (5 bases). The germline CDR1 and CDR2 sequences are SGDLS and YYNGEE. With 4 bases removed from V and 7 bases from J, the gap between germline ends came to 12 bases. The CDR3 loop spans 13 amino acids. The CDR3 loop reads CASSLSGGNEQFF. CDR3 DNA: TGTGCCAGCAGCTTAAGCGGAGGTAATGAGCAGTTCTTC. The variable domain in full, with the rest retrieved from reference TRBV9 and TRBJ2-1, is DSGVTQTPKHLITATGQRVTLRCSPRSGDLSVYWYQQSLDQGLQFLIQYYNGEERAKGNILERFSAQQFPDLHSELNLSSLELGDSALYFCASSLSGGNEQFFGPGTRLTVL.

CDR3 amino acids: CASSLYAGRENTEAFF. The CDR3 nucleotides read TGTGCCAGCAGTTTATATGCAGGGAGGGAGAACACTGAAGCTTTCTTT. This chain links TRBV28 with TRBJ1-1; perhaps TRBD1 as D (5 bases). The germline CDR1 and CDR2 sequences are MDHEN and SYDVKM. The CDR3 has 16 residues. V lost 1 base and J lost 1, with 13 bases in between.

CDR3 sequence: CARSRQETTYEQYF. The DNA of the CDR3 is TGTGCCAGATCTCGACAGGAGACTACCTACGAGCAGTACTTC. The chain is built from TRBV5-4 and TRBJ2-7, with D tentatively TRBD1 (6 bases). This CDR3 comprises 14 residues. With 8 bases removed from V and 2 bases from J, the gap between germline ends came to 17 bases. Germline V gene data show CDR1 as SGHNT and CDR2 as YYREEE (reference sequence).

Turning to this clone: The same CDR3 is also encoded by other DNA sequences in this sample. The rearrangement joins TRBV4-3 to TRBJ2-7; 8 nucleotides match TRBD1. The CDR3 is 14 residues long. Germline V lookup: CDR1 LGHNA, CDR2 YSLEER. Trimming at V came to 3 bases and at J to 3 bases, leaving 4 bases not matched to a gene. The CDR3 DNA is TGCGCCAGCAGCCAGGACAGGGTTGGCTACGAGCAGTACTTC. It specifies CASSQDRVGYEQYF.

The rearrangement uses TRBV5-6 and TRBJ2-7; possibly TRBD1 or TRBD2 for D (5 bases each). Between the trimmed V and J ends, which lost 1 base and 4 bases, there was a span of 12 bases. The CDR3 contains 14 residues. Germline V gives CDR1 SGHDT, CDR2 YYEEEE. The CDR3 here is CASSLFVGAYEQYF. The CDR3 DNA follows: TGTGCCAGCAGCTTGTTCGTCGGGGCTTACGAGCAGTACTTC.

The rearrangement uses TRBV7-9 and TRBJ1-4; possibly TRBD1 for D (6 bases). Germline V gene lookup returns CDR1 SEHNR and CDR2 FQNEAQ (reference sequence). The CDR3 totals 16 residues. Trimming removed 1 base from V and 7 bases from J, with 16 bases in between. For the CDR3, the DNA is TGTGCCAGCAGCTTAGTCCCAGGGGTTGTCGGTGAAAAACTGTTTTTT. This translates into CASSLVPGVVGEKLFF.

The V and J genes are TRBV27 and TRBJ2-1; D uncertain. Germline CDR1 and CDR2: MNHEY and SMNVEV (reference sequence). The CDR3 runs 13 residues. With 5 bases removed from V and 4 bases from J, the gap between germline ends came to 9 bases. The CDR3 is CASSRVLYNEQFF. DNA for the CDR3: TGTGCCAGCAGTCGGGTCCTATACAATGAGCAGTTCTTC.

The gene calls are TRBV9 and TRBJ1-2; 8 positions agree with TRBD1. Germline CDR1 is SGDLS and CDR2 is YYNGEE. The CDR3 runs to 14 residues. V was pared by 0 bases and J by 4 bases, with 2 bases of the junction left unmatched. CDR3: CASSVAGGSYGYTF. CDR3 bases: TGTGCCAGCAGCGTAGCAGGGGGCAGCTATGGCTACACCTTC. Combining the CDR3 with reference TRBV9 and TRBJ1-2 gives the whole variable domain DSGVTQTPKHLITATGQRVTLRCSPRSGDLSVYWYQQSLDQGLQFLIQYYNGEERAKGNILERFSAQQFPDLHSELNLSSLELGDSALYFCASSVAGGSYGYTFGSGTRLTVV.